This T cell receptor (beta chain) was sequenced during a study of control samples from healthy donors and cancer patients. This clone came up a few times. The V and J ends lost 5 bases and 1 base, in that order; junction bases with no gene match: 7. Looked up from germline, CDR1 is SQVTM and CDR2 is ANQGSEA. CDR3 length: 15 residues. Here immunoSEQ multiplex PCR was the method, and the copy in TCRdb shows in-frame clones only, minus some. The profile shows 100,000 to 150,000 clones, 88% of them singletons. The clonotype was recovered from a man aged 45-65 years in good health. The chain recombines TRBV29-1 with TRBJ2-2; 7 positions match TRBD2. The sample was blood. The CDR3 DNA is TGCAGCGTTCTTTTGGGAGGGCTGAACACCGGGGAGCTGTTTTTT. Amino acids: CSVLLGGLNTGELFF.